The sequence of this TCR beta chain was determined in a study of cytomegalovirus exposure and HLA in healthy donors. Study-wide points: Segments of the TCR beta V type were, in most cases, productive about 87% or about 30% of the time in an earlier analysis. When the data were analyzed later, several of the most significant clusters appeared to be linked to common viral pathogens. Later findings reportedly placed an Asian-associated ancestry cluster below the approximately 670-donor mean for N-insertions.

Losses at the gene ends were 3 bases for V and 3 bases for J; bases not matched to a gene: 4. CDR3 length: 14 residues. The germline CDR1 and CDR2 sequences are SGHRS and YFSETQ. This PCR relied on a set of 60 Vbeta primers and 13 Jbeta primers. Sequenced by immunoSEQ multiplex PCR; TCRdb stores in-frame clones only, minus some. Of around 170,000 clones in the sample, over 75% were seen once. Concerning this clone itself: Its antigen is unknown.

This clonotype was obtained from a man between 40 and 49 years old in good health and CMV-seropositive. The sample was PBMCs. The rearrangement joins TRBV5-1 to TRBJ1-1, with 8 bases aligning to TRBD1. The CDR3 sequence: CASSSAGGYTEAFF. The CDR3 nucleotides are TGCGCCAGCAGCTCAGCAGGGGGCTACACTGAAGCTTTCTTT. Full variable domain (remainder filled in from reference TRBV5-1 and TRBJ1-1): KAGVTQTPRYLIKTRGQQVTLSCSPISGHRSVSWYQQTPGQGLQFLFEYFSETQRNKGNFPGRFSGRQFSNSRSEMNVSTLELGDSALYLCASSSAGGYTEAFFGQGTRLTVV.